This TCR beta chain was recorded in a study of T cell responses to AZD1222 COVID-19 vaccine. The V gene's germline CDR1 is SGHTS and CDR2 YDEGEE. Trimming stripped 4 bases from V and 4 bases from J, with 12 bases between. The CDR3 runs 14 residues. This clone was detected a few times. Sequencing was performed with immunoSEQ multiplex PCR; in TCRdb, only in-frame clones are kept and a portion is missing. This sample has about 170,000 clones; 85% to 95% occur once, and the top ten carry about 4%. The sequencing here drew on peripheral blood, taken on day 0 of AZD1222 vaccination. The sequence was collected from an adult in good health. The V gene is TRBV5-8, the J gene TRBJ1-3; D remains ambiguous. CDR3 region: CASSRAGYGNTIYF. The CDR3 DNA follows: TGTGCCAGCAGCCGAGCGGGGTACGGAAACACCATATATTTT.